This T cell receptor (beta chain) is drawn from a study of OX40 agonist ivuxolimab in advanced cancers. Libraries were prepared by immunoSEQ multiplex PCR; TCRdb keeps only in-frame clonotypes and omits some of them. The table records fewer than 95,000 clones, roughly 90% of them present only once. Regarding the study as a whole: Individuals who were partial responders at 0.1-3.0 mg/kg had clonal expansion that ranked among the lowest.

Comments on this clone: Its antigen is unknown.

The sequence came from an adult with an advanced solid tumor such as melanoma, head and neck, liver or kidney cancer. Sample: CD4+ or CD8+ T cells sorted from blood, taken in a trial of the OX40 agonist ivuxolimab.

The CDR3 here is CASSLGRYAGVVSGNTIYF. The CDR3 nucleotides read TGTGCCAGCAGCTTGGGGCGATATGCAGGGGTCGTCTCTGGAAACACCATATATTTT. V usage is TRBV7-6 and J usage is TRBJ1-3; D perhaps matches TRBD1 (6 bases). This CDR3 contains 19 residues. Germline CDR1 SGHVS, CDR2 FNYEAQ. V lost 3 bases and J 0 bases, leaving 21 bases between the germline ends.